This T cell receptor (beta chain) stems from a study of PD-L1 blockade in urothelial cancer. Across the study: T cells were recovered from blood samples at a median of 141,255.

Synthetic TCR analog templates were spiked into each PCR. Here immunoSEQ multiplex PCR was the method, and the copy in TCRdb shows in-frame clones only, minus some. The sample contains approximately 100,000 clones, around 93% of which appear only once. Looked up from germline, CDR1 is SGHTA and CDR2 is FQGNSA. CDR3 size: 14 residues. Trimming left V 7 bases short and J 16 bases short, with 25 bases between. The chain joins TRBV7-2 to TRBJ2-2; tentative D call: TRBD2 (6 bases). The receptor's source is a woman of 80 years or more with urothelial cancer. Sequenced material: PBMCs, taken around atezolizumab (anti-PD-L1) treatment. CDR3 DNA sequence: TGTGCCAGCACCACTGGGACTCCCCTCCCTTCCCCGTTTTTT. This translates into CASTTGTPLPSPFF. The full variable domain, rest sourced from reference TRBV7-2 and TRBJ2-2, is GAGVSQSPSNKVTEKGKDVELRCDPISGHTALYWYRQSLGQGLEFLIYFQGNSAPDKSGLPSDRFSAERTGGSVSTLTIQRTQQEDSAVYLCASTTGTPLPSPFFGEGSRLTVL.